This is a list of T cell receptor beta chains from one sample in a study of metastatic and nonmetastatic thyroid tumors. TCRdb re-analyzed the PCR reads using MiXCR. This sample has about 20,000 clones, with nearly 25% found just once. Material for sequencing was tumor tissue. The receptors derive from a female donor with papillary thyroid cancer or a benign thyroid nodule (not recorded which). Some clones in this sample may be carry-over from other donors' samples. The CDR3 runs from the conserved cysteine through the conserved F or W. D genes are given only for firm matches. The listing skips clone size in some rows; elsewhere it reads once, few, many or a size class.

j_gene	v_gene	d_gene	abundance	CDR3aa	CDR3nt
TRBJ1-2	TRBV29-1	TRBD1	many	CSVEPQGFNYGYTF	TGCAGCGTTGAACCACAGGGGTTTAACTATGGCTACACCTTC
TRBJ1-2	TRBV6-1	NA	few	CASSEDMWRLWDYTF	TGTGCCAGCAGTGAGGACATGTGGCGGTTGTGGGACTACACCTTC
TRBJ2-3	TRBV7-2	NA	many	CASSLASTGTSTDTQYF	TGTGCCAGCAGCTTAGCCTCGACAGGCACTAGCACAGATACGCAGTATTTT
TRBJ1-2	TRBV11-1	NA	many	CASSPSGGETNYGYTF	TGTGCCAGCAGCCCCTCTGGGGGGGAAACTAACTATGGCTACACCTTC
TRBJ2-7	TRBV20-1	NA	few	CSARPSAGGAYEQYF	TGCAGTGCTAGACCATCGGCAGGAGGAGCCTACGAGCAGTACTTC
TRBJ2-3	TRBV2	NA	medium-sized	CASRTVTSTDTQYF	TGTGCCAGCCGGACTGTCACTAGCACAGATACGCAGTATTTT
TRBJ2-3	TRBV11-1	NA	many	CASSLARQGGSTDTQYF	TGTGCCAGCAGCTTAGCGCGTCAGGGGGGTAGCACAGATACGCAGTATTTT
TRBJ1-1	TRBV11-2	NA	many	CASSLGVGIQNTKAFF	TGTGCCAGCAGCTTAGGAGTCGGAATACAAAACACTAAAGCTTTCTTT
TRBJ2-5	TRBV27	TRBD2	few	CASSFSGGETQYF	TGTGCCAGCAGTTTTTCGGGGGGGGAGACCCAGTACTTC
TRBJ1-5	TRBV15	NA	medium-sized	CATSRDYGNQPQHF	TGTGCCACCAGCAGAGACTATGGCAATCAGCCCCAGCATTTT
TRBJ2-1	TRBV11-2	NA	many	CASSQITRRDNEQFF	TGTGCCAGCAGCCAGATTACCCGGAGGGACAATGAGCAGTTCTTC
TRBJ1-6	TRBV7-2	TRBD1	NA	CASKRDRGRSPLHF	TGTGCCAGCAAACGGGACAGGGGGCGTTCACCCCTCCACTTT
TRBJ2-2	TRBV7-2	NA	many	CASSLAQGTGELFF	TGTGCCAGCAGCTTAGCGCAGGGCACCGGGGAGCTGTTTTTT
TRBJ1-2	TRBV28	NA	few	CASSSPAPPNYGYTF	TGTGCCAGCAGTTCCCCCGCCCCACCTAACTATGGCTACACCTTC
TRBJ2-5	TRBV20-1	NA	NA	CSGTPSFPHQETQYF	TGCAGTGGCACCCCTTCCTTTCCCCACCAAGAGACCCAGTACTTC
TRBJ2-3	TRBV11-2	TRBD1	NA	CASSFRGRGTDAQYF	TGTGCCAGCAGCTTCAGGGGGCGAGGCACAGATGCGCAGTATTTT
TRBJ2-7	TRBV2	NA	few	CASSVQGTSYEQYF	TGTGCCAGCAGTGTTCAGGGGACCTCCTACGAGCAGTACTTC
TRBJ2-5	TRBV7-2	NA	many	CASSLRGSGGDQETQYF	TGTGCCAGCAGCTTACGGGGATCCGGAGGGGACCAAGAGACCCAGTACTTC
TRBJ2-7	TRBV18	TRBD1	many	CASSPDRQGTNTQYF	TGTGCCAGCTCACCAGACCGACAGGGTACCAACACGCAGTACTTC
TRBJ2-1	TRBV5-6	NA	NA	CASSSLSNEQFF	TGTGCCAGCAGCTCCCTTTCCAATGAGCAGTTCTTC
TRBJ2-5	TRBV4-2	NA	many	CASSHGDIWKGTQYF	TGTGCCAGCAGCCACGGGGACATTTGGAAGGGGACCCAGTACTTC
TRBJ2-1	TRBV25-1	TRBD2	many	CASSSLAGGSYNEQFF	TGTGCCAGCAGCTCGCTGGCGGGAGGCTCCTACAATGAGCAGTTCTTC
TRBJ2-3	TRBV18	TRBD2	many	CASSSGLAGGQDTQYF	TGTGCCAGCTCATCGGGACTAGCGGGAGGTCAAGATACGCAGTATTTT
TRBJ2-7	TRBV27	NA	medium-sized	CASRTGTATYEQYF	TGTGCCAGCAGGACCGGGACCGCCACCTACGAGCAGTACTTC
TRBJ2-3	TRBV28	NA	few	CASRLSVQGGDTQYF	TGTGCCAGCCGACTATCGGTACAGGGGGGGGATACGCAGTATTTT
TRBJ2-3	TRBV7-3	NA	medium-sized	CASSPSITDTQYF	TGTGCCAGCAGCCCCAGTATCACAGATACGCAGTATTTT
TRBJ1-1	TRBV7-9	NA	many	CASSLVPDNTEAFF	TGTGCCAGCAGCTTAGTCCCGGATAACACTGAAGCTTTCTTT
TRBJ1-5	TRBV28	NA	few	CARRGCNQPQHF	TGTGCCAGAAGGGGTTGCAATCAGCCCCAGCATTTT
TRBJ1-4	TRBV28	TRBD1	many	CASFQRTGHEKLFF	TGTGCCAGCTTCCAGCGGACAGGGCATGAAAAACTGTTTTTT
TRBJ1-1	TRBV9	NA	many	CASGQGSTEAFF	TGTGCCAGCGGCCAGGGGAGCACTGAAGCTTTCTTT
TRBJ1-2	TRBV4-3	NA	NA	CASSQEAGAYHCYTF	TGCGCCAGCAGCCAAGAGGCAGGCGCCTACCATTGCTACACCTTC
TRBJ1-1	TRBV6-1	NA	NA	CASSERVENTEAFF	TGTGCCAGCAGTGAAAGGGTAGAGAACACTGAAGCTTTCTTT
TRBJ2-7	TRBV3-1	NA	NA	CASSQTPQAEQYF	TGTGCCAGCAGCCAGACACCTCAGGCCGAGCAGTACTTC
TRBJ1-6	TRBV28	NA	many	CASSLILGSYNSPLHF	TGTGCCAGCAGTCTCATCCTCGGCTCCTATAATTCACCCCTCCACTTT
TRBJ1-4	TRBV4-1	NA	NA	CASSLPGSSEKLFF	TGCGCCAGCAGCCTACCGGGCTCCAGTGAAAAACTGTTTTTT
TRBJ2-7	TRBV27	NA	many	CASSLGDENYEQYF	TGTGCCAGCAGTTTGGGGGACGAAAACTACGAGCAGTACTTC